Described below is a single T cell receptor (beta chain) sequence and its context. There is no known antigen for this receptor. No base quality values were provided; no much bigger clone lies one nucleotide off. The CDR3, cysteine through phenylalanine, is 15 amino acids long. The kept DNA is CDR3 alone, 45 bases in frame from the first base. The junction carries 18 bases between V and J, which are trimmed by 5 bases and 5 bases respectively. As encoded in the germline V gene, CDR1 is SGHAT while CDR2 is FQNNGV. The library was prepared using 5' RACE. This sample was sequenced with an Illumina HiSeq 2500. The second PCR ran for about 6 to 12 cycles and used a J-beta primer mix along with a sample-barcoded 5' primer. A template-switch 5' adaptor carrying 12 random nucleotides introduced a unique molecular identifier onto each TCR beta cDNA molecule. At least 3 million CDR3-containing paired-end reads were obtained from each sample. First-strand cDNA was synthesized from all RNA with the Mint cDNA synthesis kit, primed by a TRBC-specific oligonucleotide. Following uracil-DNA glycosylase treatment, a first 18-cycle PCR with universal primers M1SS and BC2_uni_R was performed on all cDNA. In the original analysis: For normalization, 1 million high-quality reads, each with a distinct molecular identifier, were randomly selected from each sample. Instead of being binned into consensus sequences, reads that shared molecular identifiers were thrown out. MiTCR, set to a Q25 quality threshold and the strictest error-elimination algorithm, was used for CDR3 identification, clonotype clustering and error correction. A nonparametric unseen species model with Euler transformation was used to estimate lower-bound total TCR beta diversity. In-frame beta chains were kept once TCRdb had trimmed the public reads at Q25 with fastp and called clones with MiXCR. Each CDR3 protein gets just one entry, which takes the most common genes and DNA from the rows behind it. The V and J calls were not made by the authors but by TCRdb's processing. This sample holds nearly 800,000 distinct CDR3 sequences; around a quarter were observed only once. Together, the top ten hold 3% to 4% of the sample.

This sample is drawn from a study of blood T cells in healthy people across ages (dated by TCRdb to 2015 to 2017). Regarding the complete study: Template switching captured roughly one uniquely barcoded TCR beta cDNA molecule per two T cells in model experiments. Age-related changes in TCR beta repertoire diversity were measured in the study by deep sequencing normalized with unique cDNA molecular identifiers. For two donors (one aged 18 to 30 and one aged 80 or older), the study analyzed two additional independent replicas of 1 million unique cDNA reads from the same blood draw. Donors were grouped into four age groups: young (average roughly 15 years), middle-aged (roughly 37), aged (62) and long-lived (roughly 80).

The investigation overall reported the following: Conclusive comparison of naive and antigen-experienced compartments was prevented by the profiling of bulk unsorted PBMCs. Estimates of total diversity from one million sequenced T cells were regarded as lower bounds and underestimates. Donor CMV infection status was unknown, potentially confounding age-related changes in expanded clonotypes. As age increased, observed TCR beta diversity per million T cells dropped in a roughly linear way, and a significant reduction was already evident by age around 41. The long-lived group showed more naive CD4+ T cells, fewer expanded clones and increased TCR diversity than the aged group, suggesting age selection. The percentage of naive T cells measured by flow cytometry correlated strongly with observed TCR beta diversity.

Systemically healthy Caucasian individuals from Russia, approximately 39 in total and aged roughly 6 to 100 years, were included as donors. Each donor gave about 9.2 milliliters of peripheral blood, drawn into EDTA-treated Vacutainer tubes. PBMCs were isolated by Ficoll-Paque density-gradient centrifugation, with at least 6 million obtained per sample. Total RNA, at least 6 micrograms per sample, was extracted from PBMCs with Trizol reagent. For every donor, an aliquot of PBMCs went through flow cytometry to measure the percentages of naive CD45RAhigh/CD27high T cells. In addition, the sample was reused for a study of T cells of mothers and their children. As noted in the second study: Nine systemically healthy Caucasian individuals served as donors, namely three mothers together with their six children. cDNA synthesis consumed the entire amount of extracted RNA, loaded at around 1.5 ug RNA in each 15 ul reaction. In the second PCR, sample barcodes and 2-4 random nucleotides were introduced via the M1S primer. More than 9.5 million TCR beta CDR3 reads were obtained from each mother, and several million reads were obtained from each child. Thymic selection similarly shapes TCR recombination output in related and unrelated pairs, with minor effect from inherited differences. Normalized repertoire overlap was always found to be slightly, but never significantly, higher in related mother-child pairs than in unrelated mother-child pairs. Persistent microchimeric T cell clones were not detected, at a sensitivity of about 100 clones per million clonotypes. To look for features that set related mother-child pairs apart from unrelated individuals, the researchers ran deep NGS to compare the TCR beta repertoires of mothers and children. On average, the children were roughly 10 +/- 4 years old, while the mothers were about 40 +/- 4 years old. After adapters were ligated using NEBNext reagents, the libraries underwent 100+100 nt paired-end sequencing on an Illumina HiSeq 2000. Mother and child libraries were prepared a month apart and sequenced in separate runs to prevent cross-contamination. Between about 500,000 and 2,100,000 distinct TCR beta clonotypes were identified per donor. Naive TCR beta clonotypes were estimated from low-frequency clonotypes matched to each donor's FACS-determined naive share, without sorting.

The TCR sequence derives from a boy between 5 and 17 years old in good health. The chain links TRBV11-2 with TRBJ2-5, with a tentative D gene TRBD1 over 6 matching bases. The sequencing input was blood. The CDR3 reads as follows: CASSNRDVGRETQYF. The DNA sequence reads TGTGCCAGCAGCAACAGGGACGTCGGACGGGAGACCCAGTACTTC. Reference TRBV11-2 and TRBJ2-5 genes cover what lies past the CDR3, so the full variable domain is EAGVAQSPRYKIIEKRQSVAFWCNPISGHATLYWYQQILGQGPKLLIQFQNNGVVDDSQLPKDRFSAERLKGVDSTLKIQPAKLEDSAVYLCASSNRDVGRETQYFGPGTRLLVL.